A selection of T cell receptor beta chains follows, all from one sample in a study of cytomegalovirus exposure and HLA in healthy donors. Libraries were prepared by immunoSEQ multiplex PCR; TCRdb keeps only in-frame clonotypes and omits some of them. The table records some 110,000 clones, about four fifths of them present only once. Sample: PBMCs. These receptors were taken from a man younger than 40 in good health and CMV-seronegative. Both conserved end residues are part of each CDR3. D genes are given only for firm matches. Rows may omit the clone size; those that give it use once, few, many or a size class.

D gene	V gene	clone size	J gene	CDR3 protein	CDR3 DNA
NA	TRBV6-1	few	TRBJ1-4	CASSEGATNGKLFF	TGTGCCAGCAGTGAAGGGGCGACAAACGGAAAACTGTTTTTT
TRBD1	TRBV7-2	once	TRBJ2-7	CASSLRTGDSYEQYF	TGTGCCAGCAGCTTAAGGACAGGGGACTCCTACGAGCAGTACTTC
TRBD1	TRBV7-9	NA	TRBJ2-5	CASSYTGVQETQYF	TGTGCCAGCAGCTACACAGGGGTCCAAGAGACCCAGTACTTC
TRBD2	TRBV9	few	TRBJ2-1	CASSVTRLAGGLDEQFF	TGTGCCAGCAGCGTCACTCGACTAGCGGGAGGATTGGATGAGCAGTTCTTC
TRBD1	TRBV7-6	few	TRBJ1-1	CASSLYQGAMNTEAFF	TGTGCCAGCAGCTTATATCAGGGGGCTATGAACACTGAAGCTTTCTTT
TRBD1	TRBV2	NA	TRBJ2-7	CASRRQSGGDEQYF	TGTGCCAGCAGGAGACAGTCAGGGGGCGACGAGCAGTACTTC
TRBD2	TRBV6-5	many	TRBJ2-7	CASSSPTSGTYEQYF	TGTGCCAGCAGTTCCCCGACTAGCGGAACCTACGAGCAGTACTTC
NA	TRBV30	NA	TRBJ1-4	CAWRDPGAGNEKLFF	TGTGCCTGGAGAGATCCAGGGGCTGGTAATGAAAAACTGTTTTTT
NA	TRBV5-4	NA	TRBJ2-6	CASSGGPANVLTF	TGTGCCAGCAGCGGGGGCCCGGCCAACGTCCTGACTTTC
NA	TRBV2	NA	TRBJ1-4	CASSGIAGVNEKLFF	TGTGCCAGCAGTGGTATCGCAGGGGTTAATGAAAAACTGTTTTTT
NA	TRBV5-1	NA	TRBJ2-1	CASSPLAFSEYNEQFF	TGCGCCAGCAGCCCCCTAGCCTTTTCAGAGTACAATGAGCAGTTCTTC
NA	TRBV2	NA	TRBJ1-1	CARTGANTEAFF	TGTGCCAGGACAGGAGCGAACACTGAAGCTTTCTTT
NA	TRBV7-7	NA	TRBJ2-1	CASSAGGGDEQFF	TGTGCCAGCAGCGCGGGTGGGGGCGATGAGCAGTTCTTC
NA	TRBV5-6	NA	TRBJ2-5	CASSLETGTETQYF	TGTGCCAGCAGCTTGGAAACAGGGACAGAGACCCAGTACTTC
NA	TRBV7-2	NA	TRBJ1-6	CASSPSRASRNSPLHF	TGTGCCAGCAGCCCGTCCCGAGCTTCTCGTAATTCACCCCTCCACTTT
NA	TRBV19	NA	TRBJ1-2	CASSAQGFGYGYTF	TGTGCCAGTAGTGCCCAGGGGTTTGGCTATGGCTACACCTTC
NA	TRBV6-1	NA	TRBJ2-7	CASSGSSYEQYF	TGTGCCAGCAGTGGTAGCTCCTACGAGCAGTACTTC
TRBD2	TRBV4-2	few	TRBJ2-7	CASSPGLAGEYEQYF	TGTGCCAGCAGCCCGGGACTAGCGGGAGAGTACGAGCAGTACTTC
TRBD1	TRBV19	NA	TRBJ1-4	CASSPQRDRDGEKLFF	TGTGCCAGTAGTCCTCAGCGCGACAGGGACGGAGAAAAACTGTTTTTT
NA	TRBV5-1	NA	TRBJ2-3	CASGLRDTQYF	TGCGCCAGCGGCCTTCGTGATACGCAGTATTTT
NA	TRBV13	NA	TRBJ2-2	CASSLGERANTGELFF	TGTGCCAGCAGCTTAGGGGAGAGGGCTAACACCGGGGAGCTGTTTTTT
NA	TRBV30	NA	TRBJ2-4	CAWSAGGQGRRNIQYF	TGTGCCTGGAGTGCGGGGGGCCAGGGTCGCCGAAACATTCAGTACTTC
NA	TRBV13	NA	TRBJ1-2	CASSSPAWDTYGYTF	TGTGCCAGCAGCTCCCCAGCCTGGGACACGTATGGCTACACCTTC
NA	TRBV2	NA	TRBJ1-6	CASSAGWVRQDNSPLHF	TGTGCCAGCAGTGCAGGATGGGTTCGACAGGATAATTCACCCCTCCACTTT
TRBD1	TRBV9	NA	TRBJ1-5	CASSASGTDNQPQHF	TGTGCCAGCAGCGCCTCCGGGACAGATAATCAGCCCCAGCATTTT
NA	TRBV6-5	NA	TRBJ1-1	CASSYSFPTRGTEAFF	TGTGCCAGCAGTTACTCGTTCCCGACTAGGGGCACTGAAGCTTTCTTT
NA	TRBV10-3	NA	TRBJ1-3	CAISGPLGAGNTIYF	TGTGCCATCAGTGGTCCCCTCGGGGCTGGAAACACCATATATTTT
NA	TRBV25-1	NA	TRBJ1-3	CASSELGSMGASGNTIYF	TGTGCCAGCAGTGAATTGGGCAGTATGGGTGCTTCTGGAAACACCATATATTTT
NA	TRBV6-1	NA	TRBJ1-2	CASSLADDYGYTF	TGTGCCAGCAGTTTAGCTGACGACTATGGCTACACCTTC
NA	TRBV4-3	NA	TRBJ1-6	CASSQEWSHSSYNSPLHF	TGCGCCAGCAGCCAAGAGTGGTCTCACAGTTCCTATAATTCACCCCTCCACTTT
TRBD2	TRBV30	NA	TRBJ2-3	CAWVRGVTDTQYF	TGTGCCTGGGTTCGGGGGGTCACAGATACGCAGTATTTT
NA	TRBV19	NA	TRBJ2-5	CASGKGLAQETQYF	TGTGCCAGTGGTAAGGGGCTAGCGCAGGAGACCCAGTACTTC
NA	TRBV28	once	TRBJ2-3	CASRLRTPDTDTQYF	TGTGCCAGCAGGCTCCGGACTCCGGACACAGATACGCAGTATTTT
NA	TRBV7-8	NA	TRBJ2-5	CASSQGAETQYF	TGTGCCAGCAGCCAAGGGGCGGAGACCCAGTACTTC
TRBD2	TRBV6-6	NA	TRBJ2-1	CASSYQGLAGYNEQFF	TGTGCCAGCAGTTATCAAGGACTAGCGGGGTACAATGAGCAGTTCTTC
NA	TRBV30	NA	TRBJ1-3	CAWSRSGNPSSGNTIYF	TGTGCCTGGAGTCGATCCGGGAACCCAAGCTCTGGAAACACCATATATTTT
TRBD1	TRBV27	NA	TRBJ2-5	CASRSTGGETQYF	TGTGCCAGCAGATCTACAGGGGGAGAGACCCAGTACTTC
TRBD1	TRBV7-9	NA	TRBJ2-1	CASSQWTGGAHYNEQFF	TGTGCCAGCAGCCAATGGACAGGGGGCGCACATTACAATGAGCAGTTCTTC
NA	TRBV2	once	TRBJ1-2	CASSQTVGYTF	TGTGCCAGCAGTCAGACAGTTGGCTACACCTTC
NA	TRBV5-1	few	TRBJ1-2	CASSRGGGGDYGYTF	TGCGCCAGCAGCCGGGGAGGGGGAGGAGACTATGGCTACACCTTC
NA	TRBV4-3	NA	TRBJ2-7	CASSQEAGSYEQYF	TGCGCCAGCAGCCAAGAGGCAGGTTCCTACGAGCAGTACTTC
TRBD2	TRBV10-3	NA	TRBJ2-1	CAISVKRDYNEQFF	TGTGCCATCAGTGTAAAGCGGGACTACAATGAGCAGTTCTTC
NA	TRBV28	NA	TRBJ1-2	CASSWAGGGYTF	TGTGCCAGCAGTTGGGCGGGAGGTGGCTACACCTTC
NA	TRBV5-8	NA	TRBJ2-7	CASSLRGDEQYF	TGTGCCAGCAGCTTGCGTGGAGACGAGCAGTACTTC
NA	TRBV7-9	NA	TRBJ1-5	CASSSGEQPQHF	TGTGCCAGCAGCTCAGGGGAACAGCCCCAGCATTTT
NA	TRBV29-1	NA	TRBJ2-2	CSVQGGTGELFF	TGCAGCGTTCAGGGGGGCACCGGGGAGCTGTTTTTT
TRBD2	TRBV7-2	NA	TRBJ2-3	CASSLSIGAAGNTDTQYF	TGTGCCAGCAGCTTATCGATTGGAGCAGCGGGGAACACAGATACGCAGTATTTT
TRBD2	TRBV7-9	NA	TRBJ2-1	CASSSGTSGSYNEQFF	TGTGCCAGCAGTTCTGGGACTAGCGGCTCCTACAATGAGCAGTTCTTC
NA	TRBV29-1	NA	TRBJ2-3	CSARDTSRLGQYF	TGCAGCGCCCGGGACACATCACGGTTGGGGCAGTATTTT
NA	TRBV2	once	TRBJ2-2	CASAARSDPTGELFF	TGTGCCAGCGCGGCTAGGTCCGATCCCACCGGGGAGCTGTTTTTT
NA	TRBV7-6	NA	TRBJ2-2	CASSLVLGEGVGELFF	TGTGCCAGCAGCTTAGTTTTGGGAGAAGGAGTCGGGGAGCTGTTTTTT
NA	TRBV5-1	NA	TRBJ1-6	CASSFQDNSPLHF	TGCGCCAGCAGCTTCCAGGATAATTCACCCCTCCACTTT
NA	TRBV7-3	NA	TRBJ2-5	CASSLTPGETQYF	TGTGCCAGCAGCTTAACCCCGGGAGAGACCCAGTACTTC
NA	TRBV28	NA	TRBJ2-1	CASRIPGEVDNEQFF	TGTGCCAGCAGAATCCCGGGAGAAGTGGACAATGAGCAGTTCTTC